The present T cell receptor (beta chain) was sequenced within a study of T-cell reconstitution after alpha-beta-depleted transplantation in children. From germline, CDR1 is MNHNS and CDR2 SASEGT. This CDR3 spans 18 amino acids. With 6 bases clipped from V and 5 bases from J, the junction kept 19 bases outside the gene matches. Study-wide points: Fresh T-cell production supplied most of the T-cell counts and diversity seen one year after transplant. Reportedly, alpha-beta T cells present about two months post-transplant originated from several hundred expanded clones of graft origin. For some patients, TCRbeta diversity was high at day 60 because of recipient T cells and thymic progenitors that survived.

A TCRbeta library incorporating unique molecular identifiers was prepared. TCRdb re-analysed the PCR reads in MiXCR, keeping a single row per CDR3 protein. The sample carries fewer than 550,000 distinct CDR3 sequences, roughly a tenth recorded once. This clonotype has ten or more counts. The target antigen is unknown. The rearrangement links TRBV6-1 to TRBJ2-5, with 9 bases identical to TRBD1. The sequencing here drew on PBMCs, taken before TCRalphabeta/CD19-depleted stem cell transplant. The clonotype originates from a child aged 2 to 9 with inherited bone marrow failure, due to receive a stem cell transplant. CDR3 sequence reads: CASRGRIGSDRGYETQYF. CDR3 DNA sequence: TGTGCCAGCAGGGGACGCATAGGATCGGACAGGGGATACGAGACCCAGTACTTC.